The source of this T cell receptor (beta chain) is a study of PD-L1 blockade in urothelial cancer. Study summary: At some point between 2012 and 2014, patients got going on atezolizumab, taking 1,200 mg intravenously every 3 weeks. About 85% of the roughly 29 patients were men whose urothelial cancer was bladder-origin. Between 0 and 3 prior chemotherapy regimens had been given to patients.

Assay: immunoSEQ multiplex PCR; the TCRdb copy retains only in-frame clones and omits some. The sample has 95,000 to 100,000 clones, around 86% seen once. This clone has only one observation. Time point indicated: pretreatment peripheral blood. Pretreatment sampling and on-treatment sampling together yielded between 1 and 8 samples for each patient. This CDR3 region has 15 residues. Germline V gives CDR1 SGHAT, CDR2 FQDESV (reference sequence). V trimming: 2 bases; J trimming: 3 bases; junction bases outside the gene matches: 4. This chain joins TRBV11-1 and TRBJ2-1, with 7 bases identical to TRBD1. The material was PBMCs, obtained around atezolizumab (anti-PD-L1) treatment. This TCR came from a man aged 60-69 years with urothelial cancer. The CDR3: CASSLFRDSYNEQFF. The DNA of the CDR3 is TGTGCCAGCAGCTTATTCCGGGACAGCTACAATGAGCAGTTCTTC. The variable domain in full, with the rest retrieved from reference TRBV11-1 and TRBJ2-1, is EAEVAQSPRYKITEKSQAVAFWCDPISGHATLYWYRQILGQGPELLVQFQDESVVDDSQLPKDRFSAERLKGVDSTLKIQPAELGDSAMYLCASSLFRDSYNEQFFGPGTRLTVL.